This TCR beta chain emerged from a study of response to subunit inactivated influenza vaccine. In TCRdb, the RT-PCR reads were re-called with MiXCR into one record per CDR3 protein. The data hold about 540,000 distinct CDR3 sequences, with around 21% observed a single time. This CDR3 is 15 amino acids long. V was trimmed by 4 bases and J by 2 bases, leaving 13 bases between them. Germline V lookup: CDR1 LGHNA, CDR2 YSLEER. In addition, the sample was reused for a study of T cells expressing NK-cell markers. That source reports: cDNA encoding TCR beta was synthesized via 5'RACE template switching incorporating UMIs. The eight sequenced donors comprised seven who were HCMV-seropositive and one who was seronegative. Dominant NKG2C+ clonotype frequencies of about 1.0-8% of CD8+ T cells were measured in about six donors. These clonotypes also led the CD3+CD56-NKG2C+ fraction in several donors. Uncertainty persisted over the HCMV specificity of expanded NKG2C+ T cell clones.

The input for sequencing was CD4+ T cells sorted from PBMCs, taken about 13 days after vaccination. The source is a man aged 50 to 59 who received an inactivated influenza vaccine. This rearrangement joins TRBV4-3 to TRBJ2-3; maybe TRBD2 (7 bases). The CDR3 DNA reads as TGCGCCAGCAGCCTAGAGGGGGGGCTCACAGATACGCAGTATTTT. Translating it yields CASSLEGGLTDTQYF.